Each of the 30 T cell receptor beta chains below was sequenced from the same sample in a study of shared clonotypes between healthy human individuals. Sequencing was performed with immunoSEQ multiplex PCR; in TCRdb, only in-frame clones are kept and a portion is missing. This sample has a few hundred thousand clones, with roughly 84% found just once. The sequenced sample consisted of memory CD8+ T cells sorted from blood. Subset indicated: CD45RO+ cells pooled with CCR7-negative TemRA cells. These receptors were collected from a man younger than 35 in good health.

V and J are TRBV4-1 and TRBJ2-7; TRBD2 agrees at 13 bases. Losses at the gene ends were 3 bases for V and 1 base for J; bases not matched to a gene: 3. CDR1 and CDR2 (germline): MGHRA, YSYEKL. This CDR3 spans 16 amino acids. CDR3 nucleotides: TGCGCCAGCAGCCAGACTAGCGGGGGGCCGTCCTACGAGCAGTACTTC. Its translation is CASSQTSGGPSYEQYF.

V is TRBV7-9 and J is TRBJ2-7; D gene unclear. V gave up 5 bases and J gave up 6 bases, with 11 bases separating them. Germline V CDR1 and CDR2: SEHNR, FQNEAQ (reference sequence). There are 12 residues in the CDR3. As DNA, the CDR3 is TGTGCCAGCAGCGCCAGTAGTCGCGAGCAGTACTTC. Its translation: CASSASSREQYF.

This sequence joins TRBV10-2 and TRBJ2-3, with TRBD2 matching 11 bases. Germline V CDR1 and CDR2: WSHSY, SAAADI. This CDR3 is built from 16 residues. V trimming: 0 bases; J trimming: 6 bases; junction bases outside the gene matches: 5. The CDR3 reads CASSESASGGLDTQYF. The CDR3 region has the DNA TGCGCCAGCAGTGAGTCGGCTAGCGGGGGGCTGGATACGCAGTATTTT.

This clone has a single count. This chain links TRBV11-2 with TRBJ1-2, with a possible D match to TRBD1 (5 bases). CDR1 and CDR2 (germline): SGHAT, FQNNGV. The CDR3 loop spans 17 amino acids. The V gene lost 1 base and the J gene lost 8 bases, with 23 bases spanning the gap. The CDR3 region has the DNA TGTGCCAGCAGCTTAGGTTCAACCGGGACTCCCTCGGAGGGCTACACCTTC. Residues: CASSLGSTGTPSEGYTF. The full variable domain, completed using reference TRBV11-2 and TRBJ1-2, is EAGVAQSPRYKIIEKRQSVAFWCNPISGHATLYWYQQILGQGPKLLIQFQNNGVVDDSQLPKDRFSAERLKGVDSTLKIQPAKLEDSAVYLCASSLGSTGTPSEGYTFGSGTRLTVV.

The V gene is TRBV18, the J gene TRBJ1-1, with D hard to call. V was shortened by 2 bases and J by 1 base, with 11 bases between the two germline ends. CDR1 and CDR2 (germline): KGHSH, LQKENI. The CDR3 is made up of 15 amino acids. CDR3 bases: TGTGCCAGCTCACCAAGCTCGGCACGGAACACTGAAGCTTTCTTT. This translates into CASSPSSARNTEAFF.

This chain connects TRBV6-1 to TRBJ2-3; 8 positions agree with TRBD1. The CDR3 extends over 16 amino acids. Germline V gene sequence: CDR1 MNHNS, CDR2 SASEGT. The V and J ends lost 2 bases and 0 bases, in that order; junction bases with no gene match: 4. CDR3 sequence (DNA): TGTGCCAGCAGTGAAAGAGGGACAGGTAGCACAGATACGCAGTATTTT. It encodes CASSERGTGSTDTQYF.

The rearrangement uses TRBV6-1 and TRBJ2-3; possible D gene TRBD1, 6 bases. Germline loops: CDR1 MNHNS, CDR2 SASEGT. Trimming shortened V by 5 bases and J by 3 bases, and 12 bases separated the two germline ends. The length of the CDR3 is 14 residues. The chain's CDR3 is CASSLQGRTDTQYF. Written as DNA, the CDR3 is TGTGCCAGCAGTCTCCAGGGGCGGACAGATACGCAGTATTTT.

The J gene is TRBJ2-4, the V gene TRBV4-1; 8 bases fit TRBD1. The CDR3 runs 16 residues. Germline trimming cut 1 base from V and 12 bases from J; bases unmatched to any gene: 14. Germline CDR1 is MGHRA and CDR2 is YSYEKL. CDR3 loop: CASSQGSGTGLRTQYF. The CDR3, as DNA: TGCGCCAGCAGCCAAGGCTCCGGGACAGGTCTTCGAACTCAGTACTTC.

The chain recombines TRBV11-2 with TRBJ2-1, with unresolved D. Germline CDR1 SGHAT, CDR2 FQNNGV. The CDR3 runs to 14 residues. Trimming cost V 4 bases and J 2 bases, with 9 bases left between them. CDR3 loop: CASSSTETYNEQFF. The CDR3, as DNA: TGTGCCAGCAGCTCTACCGAAACCTACAATGAGCAGTTCTTC.

The chain recombines TRBV18 with TRBJ1-1; unclear D gene. Trimming removed 6 bases from V and 4 bases from J, with 12 bases in between. Germline CDR1 KGHSH, CDR2 LQKENI. The CDR3 consists of 13 residues. In nucleotides, the CDR3 is TGTGCCAGCTCGCTCCTTGGCGGCACTGAAGCTTTCTTT. Translating it yields CASSLLGGTEAFF.

V gene TRBV6-6 combines with J gene TRBJ1-2; a weak D match, TRBD1 (6 bases). Germline V gives CDR1 MNHNY, CDR2 SVGAGI (reference sequence). Trimming stripped 2 bases from V and 5 bases from J, with 15 bases between. The CDR3 covers 15 residues. The CDR3 is CASSYPTGLRYGYTF. The DNA for the CDR3 is TGTGCCAGCAGTTACCCGACAGGTCTCCGTTATGGCTACACCTTC.

In this sample, this clone turned up once. V gene TRBV29-1 combines with J gene TRBJ1-2; 7 bases match TRBD1. The CDR3 is 15 amino acids. After removal of 0 bases from V and 1 base from J, the junction contained 5 bases not matched to a gene. Germline V lookup: CDR1 SQVTM, CDR2 ANQGSEA. CDR3 sequence reads: CSVEDLHRGNYGYTF. The CDR3 bases are TGCAGCGTTGAAGACCTCCACAGGGGTAACTATGGCTACACCTTC.

The chain has TRBV19 and TRBJ2-7, with D perhaps given as TRBD1 or TRBD2 (5 bases each). V dropped 9 bases and J dropped 2 bases, with 11 bases sitting between them. Per the germline V gene, CDR1 is LNHDA and CDR2 is SQIVND (reference sequence). The CDR3 contains 12 residues. This CDR3 reads CASRDGTYEQYF. The CDR3 DNA reads as TGTGCCAGCCGGGACGGAACCTACGAGCAGTACTTC.

This rearrangement joins TRBV29-1 to TRBJ2-1; no definite D call. V was shortened by 2 bases and J by 0 bases, with 8 bases between the two germline ends. The CDR3 sequence is 14 residues long. CDR1 is SQVTM, CDR2 ANQGSEA, per germline. The CDR3 reads CSVESRFSYNEQFF. The CDR3 DNA reads as TGCAGCGTTGAAAGCCGCTTCTCCTACAATGAGCAGTTCTTC.

The V call is TRBV7-9, the J call TRBJ2-7, with 7 bases lining up with TRBD2. The junction had 7 bases not matched to a gene; V was cut back by 5 bases and J by 0 bases. There are 15 residues in the CDR3. Germline V CDR1 and CDR2: SEHNR, FQNEAQ (reference sequence). The CDR3 region has the DNA TGTGCCAGCAGCAATTTAGCGGGCCTCTCCTACGAGCAGTACTTC. Translation gives CASSNLAGLSYEQYF.

The V and J genes are TRBV4-3 and TRBJ1-3; D is unresolved. Germline V CDR1 and CDR2: LGHNA, YSLEER. This CDR3 contains 20 residues. V was pared by 5 bases and J by 0 bases, with 26 bases between. The CDR3 bases are TGCGCCAGCAGCGTAAGACGAATAGAACTCCCTAGCCCCTCTGGAAACACCATATATTTT. This sequence encodes CASSVRRIELPSPSGNTIYF.

This chain links TRBV4-3 with TRBJ1-1, with no clear D. CDR1 LGHNA and CDR2 YSLEER come from the germline V gene. This CDR3 spans 14 amino acids. V gave up 0 bases and J gave up 1 base, with 6 bases separating them. The DNA for the CDR3 is TGCGCCAGCAGCCAAGATTTCGGGAACACTGAAGCTTTCTTT. Protein product: CASSQDFGNTEAFF.

The genes are TRBV13 and TRBJ2-1; D is perhaps TRBD2 (7 bases). Germline assignment: CDR1 PRHDT and CDR2 FYEKMQ (reference sequence). The CDR3 spans 14 residues. Trimming took off 6 bases at V and 8 bases at J, with 17 bases between the two ends. DNA for the CDR3: TGTGCCAGCAGTCAATCGGGGGGCGGAGATGAGCAGTTCTTC. As protein: CASSQSGGGDEQFF.

This clone has more than one count but fewer than ten. V is TRBV7-2 and J is TRBJ1-4, with D unclear. This CDR3 comprises 14 residues. The germline gives CDR1 SGHTA, CDR2 FQGNSA. V lost 5 bases, J lost 5 bases, and 12 bases lay in between. DNA for the CDR3: TGTGCCAGCAGCCCAGTGGGATCGAATGAAAAACTGTTTTTT. Protein sequence: CASSPVGSNEKLFF. Supplemented by reference TRBV7-2 and TRBJ1-4, the full variable domain reads GAGVSQSPSNKVTEKGKDVELRCDPISGHTALYWYRQSLGQGLEFLIYFQGNSAPDKSGLPSDRFSAERTGGSVSTLTIQRTQQEDSAVYLCASSPVGSNEKLFFGSGTQLSVL.

V usage is TRBV5-4 and J usage is TRBJ2-1; D is possibly TRBD2 (7 bases). Deletions cut 1 base from V and 6 bases from J, with 14 bases between. This CDR3 spans 15 amino acids. CDR1 SGHNT and CDR2 YYREEE come from the germline V gene (reference sequence). CDR3 sequence reads: CASSLRGGWLNEQFF. The CDR3 nucleotides are TGTGCCAGCAGCTTGAGGGGGGGCTGGCTCAATGAGCAGTTCTTC.

This sequence joins TRBV7-3 and TRBJ2-7; no clear D. V lost 4 bases to trimming and J lost 1 base, with 20 bases between them. This CDR3 is built from 17 residues. Germline V lookup: CDR1 SGHTA, CDR2 FQGTGA. The CDR3 protein is CASSSYHLNSPSYEQYF. The CDR3 DNA reads TGTGCCAGCAGCTCCTACCACTTGAATAGCCCATCCTACGAGCAGTACTTC.

The genes are TRBV25-1 and TRBJ2-5; TRBD1 might be the D (5 bases). The germline gives CDR1 MGHDK, CDR2 SYGVNS. V lost 6 bases and J lost 2, with 19 bases in between. This CDR3 contains 16 residues. The CDR3 loop is CASSFVLGPTQETQYF. Written as DNA, the CDR3 is TGTGCCAGCAGCTTCGTCCTGGGGCCGACGCAAGAGACCCAGTACTTC.

This chain connects TRBV6-5 to TRBJ1-1; D not certain. The CDR3 covers 15 residues. CDR1 and CDR2 from the germline V gene are MNHEY and SVGAGI. Trimming pared 4 bases from V and 4 bases from J, leaving 16 bases between. The DNA of the CDR3 is TGTGCCAGCAGTTCCCCCTTTGGGGTGCCCACTGAAGCTTTCTTT. Translating it yields CASSSPFGVPTEAFF.

J is TRBJ1-5 and V is TRBV5-4; TRBD1 might be the D (5 bases). V was shortened by 4 bases and J by 0 bases, with 11 bases between the two germline ends. The CDR3 is 15 amino acids. Per germline, CDR1 SGHNT and CDR2 YYREEE (reference sequence). Here the CDR3 DNA reads TGTGCCAGCAGCGCAGGGCCGGATAGCAATCAGCCCCAGCATTTT. Translation gives CASSAGPDSNQPQHF.

The sample holds a few counts of this clone. The gene calls are TRBV27 and TRBJ2-5; tentative D call: TRBD2 (9 bases). Germline V CDR1 and CDR2: MNHEY, SMNVEV (reference sequence). The CDR3 sequence is 14 residues long. The germline V and J ends were trimmed by 5 bases and 4 bases, with 14 bases remaining between them. The CDR3 coding sequence is TGTGCCAGCAGTCCTAGCGGGACAGGAGAGACCCAGTACTTC. It specifies CASSPSGTGETQYF.

This clone was counted between two and nine times. This chain links TRBV2 with TRBJ1-3; D is ambiguous. The CDR3 is 12 residues long. CDR1 and CDR2 from the germline V gene are SNHLY and FYNNEI. The ends were cut back, 2 bases at V and 12 bases at J, with 11 bases in the middle. The DNA for the CDR3 is TGTGCCAGCAGTGAATTCGGCAGTATCATATATTTT. Protein sequence: CASSEFGSIIYF. Full variable domain (outside the CDR3, taken from reference TRBV2 and TRBJ1-3): EPEVTQTPSHQVTQMGQEVILRCVPISNHLYFYWYRQILGQKVEFLVSFYNNEISEKSEIFDDQFSVERPDGSNFTLKIRSTKLEDSAMYFCASSEFGSIIYFGEGSWLTVV.

The chain carries TRBV7-8 and TRBJ1-6, with D possibly TRBD1 on 5 matching bases. This CDR3 comprises 13 residues. CDR1 and CDR2 (germline): SGHVS, FQNEAQ. V lost 4 bases and J 7 bases, leaving 8 bases between the germline ends. CDR3 coding DNA: TGTGCCAGCAGCTGGGGCGAGAATTCACCCCTCCACTTT. This encodes CASSWGENSPLHF.

This chain connects TRBV15 to TRBJ2-3; 9 bases fit TRBD2. The CDR3 extends over 17 amino acids. In germline, CDR1 is LNHNV, CDR2 YYDKDF (reference sequence). V lost 2 bases and J lost 5; bases outside the gene matches: 11. The CDR3 nucleotides read TGTGCCACCAGCAGAAATAGACTAGCGGAGGAAGGAGATACGCAGTATTTT. Translation: CATSRNRLAEEGDTQYF.

The V call is TRBV27, the J call TRBJ2-7; 10 bases align to TRBD2. From germline, CDR1 is MNHEY and CDR2 SMNVEV (reference sequence). After removal of 0 bases from V and 7 bases from J, the junction contained 9 bases not matched to a gene. CDR3 length equals 16 residues. The CDR3, as DNA: TGTGCCAGCAGTTTATCTCCTAGCGGGGGCCGAAGGGAGCAGTACTTC. Its protein product is CASSLSPSGGRREQYF.

This chain uses TRBV5-4 with TRBJ2-5; either TRBD1 or TRBD2 may supply D (5 bases each). The germline V gene encodes CDR1 SGHNT and CDR2 YYREEE (reference sequence). The V end lost 4 bases, the J end lost 2 bases, and 12 bases lay between the germline ends. This CDR3 region has 14 residues. The CDR3 reads CASSAGTLQETQYF. CDR3 coding DNA: TGTGCCAGCAGCGCCGGGACCCTACAAGAGACCCAGTACTTC.